Listed here is a single T cell receptor beta chain. Losses at the gene ends were 2 bases for V and 10 bases for J; bases not matched to a gene: 2. CDR1 is SGHTA and CDR2 is FQGNSA in the germline V gene. The CDR3 has 14 residues. The data are from a study of control samples from healthy donors and cancer patients. Clones were read by immunoSEQ multiplex PCR, and TCRdb kept only the in-frame ones, dropping some. There are tens of thousands of clones in the sample; approximately 89% occur only once, and approximately 6% lies in the top ten. This clonotype originated in a man over 45 in good health. The chain joins TRBV7-2 to TRBJ1-6; 10 nucleotides line up with TRBD1. The source material was blood. The chain's CDR3 is CASSLRDRGSPLHF. CDR3 DNA: TGTGCCAGCAGCTTACGGGACAGGGGCTCACCCCTCCACTTT.